These T cell receptor beta chains were read from a single sample in a study of PD-1 blockade in classical Hodgkin lymphoma. Data came from immunoSEQ multiplex PCR; TCRdb stores just in-frame clones and leaves some out. The repertoire has tens of thousands of clones, 85% to 95% of them found once; the top ten carry about 2.5%. Sequencing was carried out using peripheral blood mononuclear cells (PBMCs). The receptors were gathered from a human donor with classical Hodgkin lymphoma. The CDR3 runs from the conserved cysteine through the conserved F or W. The D gene is left open where the match is weak. Size is omitted from some rows. Given values are once, few, many or a class for expanded clones.

TRBV7-2	TRBJ1-1	.	.	CASSPPGRRLDPEAFF	TGTGCCAGCAGTCCGCCGGGACGGCGTCTTGACCCTGAAGCTTTCTTT
TRBV6-6	TRBJ1-4	.	.	CASSLGTANEKLFF	TGTGCCAGCAGTCTAGGGACGGCTAATGAAAAACTGTTTTTT
TRBV27	TRBJ1-5	TRBD1	.	CASSLLQGRQPQHF	TGTGCCAGCTCGCTTCTACAGGGGAGACAGCCCCAGCATTTT
TRBV4-3	TRBJ1-4	.	.	CASSQQWQLNEKLFF	TGCGCCAGCAGCCAACAGTGGCAGCTTAATGAAAAACTGTTTTTT
TRBV2	TRBJ2-1	.	once	CASSEAGGSEFF	TGTGCCAGCAGTGAAGCGGGGGGAAGTGAGTTCTTC
TRBV5-1	TRBJ2-2	.	.	CASSLAGNTGELFF	TGCGCCAGCAGCTTGGCCGGGAACACCGGGGAGCTGTTTTTT
TRBV19	TRBJ1-2	.	.	CASSIGELNTF	TGTGCCAGTAGTATTGGTGAGCTAAACACCTTC
TRBV27	TRBJ2-5	TRBD2	few	CASSPYGAGVETQYF	TGTGCCAGCAGTCCCTACGGAGCGGGAGTTGAGACCCAGTACTTC
TRBV30	TRBJ2-5	.	.	CAFSTGLWETQYF	TGTGCCTTCTCAACGGGACTGTGGGAGACCCAGTACTTC
TRBV7-6	TRBJ2-3	.	.	CASSLGGPTDTQYF	TGTGCCAGCAGCTTAGGGGGCCCCACAGATACGCAGTATTTT
TRBV29-1	TRBJ2-5	.	.	CSVDSAKGETQYF	TGCAGCGTTGACAGCGCTAAGGGGGAGACCCAGTACTTC
TRBV11-2	TRBJ2-7	TRBD1	.	CASRTGSYEQYF	TGTGCCAGCAGGACAGGGAGCTACGAGCAGTACTTC
TRBV7-9	TRBJ2-1	TRBD2	.	CASSYTSGIPNEQFF	TGTGCCAGCAGCTATACTAGCGGAATACCCAATGAGCAGTTCTTC
TRBV2	TRBJ1-1	TRBD1	.	CAGGDRLNTEAFF	TGTGCCGGAGGGGACAGACTAAACACTGAAGCTTTCTTT
TRBV6-5	TRBJ2-2	TRBD1	.	CASKAGQGTGELFF	TGTGCCAGCAAGGCGGGACAGGGGACCGGGGAGCTGTTTTTT
TRBV5-4	TRBJ2-2	.	.	CASSFMYGELFF	TGTGCCAGCAGCTTTATGTACGGGGAGCTGTTTTTT
TRBV19	TRBJ1-1	.	.	CASSIGTRGTEAFF	TGTGCCAGTAGTATAGGGACCCGCGGCACTGAAGCTTTCTTT
TRBV2	TRBJ2-5	.	.	CASREYQETQYF	TGTGCCAGCAGGGAGTACCAAGAGACCCAGTACTTC